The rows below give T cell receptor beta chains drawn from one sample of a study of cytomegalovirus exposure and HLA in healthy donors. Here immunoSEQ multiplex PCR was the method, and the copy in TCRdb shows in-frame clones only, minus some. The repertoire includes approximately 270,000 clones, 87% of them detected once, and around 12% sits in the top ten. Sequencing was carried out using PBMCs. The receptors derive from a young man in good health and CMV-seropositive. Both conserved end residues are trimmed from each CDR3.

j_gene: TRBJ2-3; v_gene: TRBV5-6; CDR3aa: ASSLRITDTQY
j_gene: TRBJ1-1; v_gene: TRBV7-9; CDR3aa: ASMAGQGHTEAF
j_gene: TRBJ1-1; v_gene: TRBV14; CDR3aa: ASSLDWHMNTEAF
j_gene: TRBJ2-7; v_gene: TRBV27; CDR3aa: ASSPTGSSYEQY
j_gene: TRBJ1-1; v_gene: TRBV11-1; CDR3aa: ASSLIGNTEAF
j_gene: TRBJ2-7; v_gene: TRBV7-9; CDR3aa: ASSFGTKIYEQY
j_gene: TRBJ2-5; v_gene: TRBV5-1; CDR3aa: ASSLGGQEETQY
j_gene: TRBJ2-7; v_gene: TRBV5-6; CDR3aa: ASSRRVHTVGQY
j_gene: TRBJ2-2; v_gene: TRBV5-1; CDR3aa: ASSSSISGFNTGELF
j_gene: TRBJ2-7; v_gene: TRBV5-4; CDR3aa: ASREAGQISYEQY
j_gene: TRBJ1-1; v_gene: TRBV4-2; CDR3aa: ASSQDALQNTEAF
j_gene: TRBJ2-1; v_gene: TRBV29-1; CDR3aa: SVDDGRFYNEQF
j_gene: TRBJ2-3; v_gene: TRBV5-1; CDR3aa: ASFAGGVVSTDTQY
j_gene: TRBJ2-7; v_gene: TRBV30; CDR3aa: AWSVFYEQY
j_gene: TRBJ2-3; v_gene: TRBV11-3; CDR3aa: ASSLGRDSSTDTQY
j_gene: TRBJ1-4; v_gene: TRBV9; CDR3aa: ASSVRGDRYNEKLF
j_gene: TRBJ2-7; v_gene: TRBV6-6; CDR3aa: ASKNRGLAQY
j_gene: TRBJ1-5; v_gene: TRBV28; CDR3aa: ASSWTFQPQH
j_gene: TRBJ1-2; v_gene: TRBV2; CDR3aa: ASSVDRYYGYT
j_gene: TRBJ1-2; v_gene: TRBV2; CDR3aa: ASSEALQGLGYT
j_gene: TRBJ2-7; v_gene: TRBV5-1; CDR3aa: ASSLVGQSYEQY
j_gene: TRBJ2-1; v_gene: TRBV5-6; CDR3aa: ASSLYAATSYNEQF
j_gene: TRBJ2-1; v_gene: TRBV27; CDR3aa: ASSLTSGRYNEQF
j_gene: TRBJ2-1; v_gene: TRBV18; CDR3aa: ASSRSSGIWNEQF
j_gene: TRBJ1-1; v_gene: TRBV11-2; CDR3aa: ASSLGGKEAF
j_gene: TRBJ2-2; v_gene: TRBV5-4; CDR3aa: ASSLWENTGELF
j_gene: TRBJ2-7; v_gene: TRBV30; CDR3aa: AWSVGASYEQY
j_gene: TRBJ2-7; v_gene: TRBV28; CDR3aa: ASSLRPGTSDNYEQY
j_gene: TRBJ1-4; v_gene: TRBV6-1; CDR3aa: ASRDQTNEKLF
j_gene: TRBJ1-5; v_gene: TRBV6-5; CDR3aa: ASGSQSSNQPQH
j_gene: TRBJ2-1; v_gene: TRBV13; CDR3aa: ASSLGLAGQEGEQF
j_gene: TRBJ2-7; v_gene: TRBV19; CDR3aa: ASGWTGGHEQY
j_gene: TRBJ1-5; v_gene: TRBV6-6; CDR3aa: ASRLDAGDSQPQH
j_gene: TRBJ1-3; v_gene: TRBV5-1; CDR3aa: ASSLNRRDSESSGNTIY
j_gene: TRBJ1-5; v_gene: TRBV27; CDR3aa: ASSPGGAQPQH
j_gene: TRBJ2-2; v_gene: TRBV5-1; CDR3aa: ASSLVQGDGELF
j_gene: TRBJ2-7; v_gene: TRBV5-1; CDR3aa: ASSPDRREQY
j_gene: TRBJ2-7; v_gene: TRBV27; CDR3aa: ASSLFTPGLLSSYEQY
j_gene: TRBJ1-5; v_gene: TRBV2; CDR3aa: ASSELTGTQPQH
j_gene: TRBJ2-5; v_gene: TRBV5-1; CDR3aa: ASSPGPQETQY
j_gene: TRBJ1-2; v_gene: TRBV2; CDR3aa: ASSDRFDYGYT
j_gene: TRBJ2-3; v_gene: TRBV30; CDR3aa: ASFERIANTDTQY
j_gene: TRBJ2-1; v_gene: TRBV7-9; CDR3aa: ASSEQEKEVNEQF
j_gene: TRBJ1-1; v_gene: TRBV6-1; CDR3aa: ASSEVLVLMNTEAF
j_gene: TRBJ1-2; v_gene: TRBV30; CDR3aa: AWSVGRVAYGYT
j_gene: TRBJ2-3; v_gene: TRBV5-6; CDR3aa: ASSLGLFSSTDTQY
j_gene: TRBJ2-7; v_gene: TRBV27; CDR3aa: ASSLTGAYEQY
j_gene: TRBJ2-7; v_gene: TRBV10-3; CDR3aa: AISDDGGGWEQY
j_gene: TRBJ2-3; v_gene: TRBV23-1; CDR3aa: ASSNSGEGSGTDTQY
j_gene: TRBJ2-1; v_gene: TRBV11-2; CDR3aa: ASSLRRNNEQF
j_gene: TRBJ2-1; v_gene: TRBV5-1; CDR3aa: ASSPIPSYNEQF
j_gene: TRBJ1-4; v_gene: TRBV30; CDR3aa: AWSSKGRANEKLF
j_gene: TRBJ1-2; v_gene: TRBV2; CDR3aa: ASSEAGSEEGNYGYT
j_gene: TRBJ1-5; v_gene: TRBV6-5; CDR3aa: ASTDQPQH
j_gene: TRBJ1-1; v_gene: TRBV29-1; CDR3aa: SVKDRTALGTEAF
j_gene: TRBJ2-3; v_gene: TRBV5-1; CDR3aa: ASSLGLAGVYSDTQY
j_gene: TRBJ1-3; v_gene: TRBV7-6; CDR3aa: ASSLEGGGNTIY
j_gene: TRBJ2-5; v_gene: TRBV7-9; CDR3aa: ASSLATAEGLKTQY